This T cell receptor (beta chain) stems from a study of CD8 T cells in Susac syndrome. Study-level information: Each patient with Susac syndrome, at the time of blood draw, was therapy-naive, on corticosteroids, or on intravenous immunoglobulin alone.

RNA was extracted with the RNeasy kit, and a quantity of roughly 0.45 to 1 ug was reverse transcribed using random hexamers. In TCRdb, the immunoSEQ multiplex PCR reads were re-called with MiXCR into one record per CDR3 protein. The table has 100,000 or so distinct CDR3 sequences, approximately 95% seen once; the top ten hold approximately 0.3%. This CDR3 contains 15 residues. Per germline, CDR1 MGHRA and CDR2 YSYEKL. Trimming took off 7 bases at V and 1 base at J, with 15 bases between the two ends. The V and J genes are TRBV4-1 and TRBJ2-3, with D perhaps TRBD2 (6 bases). This TCR came from a human donor with Susac syndrome. Sequences were obtained from CD8+ T cells from PBMCs. Here the CDR3 DNA reads TGCGCCAGCACCCTCGGGGCTAGCGGCACAGATACGCAGTATTTT. Its protein is CASTLGASGTDTQYF.